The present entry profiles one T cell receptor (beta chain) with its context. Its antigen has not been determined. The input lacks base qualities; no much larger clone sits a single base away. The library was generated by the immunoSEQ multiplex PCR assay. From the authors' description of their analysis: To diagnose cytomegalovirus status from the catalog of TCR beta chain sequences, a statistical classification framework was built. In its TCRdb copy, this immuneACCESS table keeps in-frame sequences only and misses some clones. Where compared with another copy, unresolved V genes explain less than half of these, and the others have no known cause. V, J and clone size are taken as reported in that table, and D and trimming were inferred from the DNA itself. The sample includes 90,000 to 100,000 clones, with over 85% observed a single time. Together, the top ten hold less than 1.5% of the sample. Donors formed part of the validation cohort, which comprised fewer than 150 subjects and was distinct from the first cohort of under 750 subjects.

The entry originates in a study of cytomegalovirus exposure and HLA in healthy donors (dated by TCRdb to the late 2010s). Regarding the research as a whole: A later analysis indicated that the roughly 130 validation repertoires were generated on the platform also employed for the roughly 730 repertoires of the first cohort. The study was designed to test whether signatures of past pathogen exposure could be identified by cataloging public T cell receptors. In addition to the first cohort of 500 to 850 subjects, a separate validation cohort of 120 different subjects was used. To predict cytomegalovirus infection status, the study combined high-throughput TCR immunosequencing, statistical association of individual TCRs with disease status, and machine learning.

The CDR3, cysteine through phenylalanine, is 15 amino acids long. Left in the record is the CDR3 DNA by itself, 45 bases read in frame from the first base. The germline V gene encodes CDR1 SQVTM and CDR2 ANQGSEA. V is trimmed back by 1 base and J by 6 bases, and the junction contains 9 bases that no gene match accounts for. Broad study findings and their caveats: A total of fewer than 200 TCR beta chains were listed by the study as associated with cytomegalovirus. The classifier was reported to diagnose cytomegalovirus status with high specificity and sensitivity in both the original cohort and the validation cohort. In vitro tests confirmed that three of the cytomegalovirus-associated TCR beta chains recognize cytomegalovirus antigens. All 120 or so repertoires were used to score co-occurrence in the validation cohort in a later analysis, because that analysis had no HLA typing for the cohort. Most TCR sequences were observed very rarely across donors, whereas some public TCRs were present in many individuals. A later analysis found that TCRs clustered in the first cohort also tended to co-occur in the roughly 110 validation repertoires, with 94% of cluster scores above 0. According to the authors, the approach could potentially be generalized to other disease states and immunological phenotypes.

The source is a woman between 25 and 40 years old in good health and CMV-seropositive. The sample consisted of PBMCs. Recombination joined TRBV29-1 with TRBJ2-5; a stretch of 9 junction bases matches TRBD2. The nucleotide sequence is TGCAGCGTTGAAGTGGGCGGGAGGGCCCTAAAGACCCAGTACTTC. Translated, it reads CSVEVGGRALKTQYF.